Presented here are 21 T cell receptor beta chains from one specimen sequenced in a study of cytomegalovirus exposure and HLA in healthy donors. Profiled with immunoSEQ multiplex PCR; TCRdb holds only in-frame clones, not every one. The table shows 110,000 to 150,000 clones, with roughly 92% occurring only once. The sample comprised PBMCs. All receptors come from a man aged 18 to 30 in good health and CMV-seronegative.

In this sample, this clone turned up once. The rearrangement links TRBV19 to TRBJ1-2; D possibly corresponds to TRBD1 (5 bases). The CDR3 sequence is 14 residues long. V lost 3 bases and J 4 bases, leaving 12 bases between the germline ends. From germline, CDR1 is LNHDA and CDR2 SQIVND (reference sequence). The CDR3 DNA sequence: TGTGCCAGTAGTATTCAAGGGGATTTCTATGGCTACACCTTC. This encodes CASSIQGDFYGYTF.

The chain joins TRBV11-2 to TRBJ2-7; maybe TRBD2 (5 bases). The CDR3 is 15 residues long. Trimming shortened V by 1 base and J by 4 bases, and 14 bases separated the two germline ends. Germline V gene lookup returns CDR1 SGHAT and CDR2 FQNNGV. CDR3 protein: CASSLGGVARYEQYF. The CDR3 nucleotides read TGTGCCAGCAGCTTAGGTGGGGTAGCGCGGTACGAGCAGTACTTC.

The chain employs TRBV9 and TRBJ2-1; tentatively, D is TRBD1 (7 bases). From germline, CDR1 is SGDLS and CDR2 YYNGEE. V lost 0 bases to trimming and J lost 4 bases, with 11 bases between them. This CDR3 region has 15 residues. The CDR3 loop is CASSVDSGGYNEQFF. CDR3 nucleotide sequence: TGTGCCAGCAGCGTAGATTCAGGGGGGTACAATGAGCAGTTCTTC.

V and J are TRBV5-6 and TRBJ2-5; the match to TRBD2 covers 13 bases. The trim removed 4 bases at V and 4 bases at J, leaving 7 bases unmatched. Germline-derived CDR1 and CDR2 are SGHDT and YYEEEE. The CDR3 totals 16 residues. For the CDR3, the DNA is TGTGCCAGCAGCCCAAGGACTAGCGGGAGAGGAGAGACCCAGTACTTC. Its protein is CASSPRTSGRGETQYF. Looking up the rest from reference TRBV5-6 and TRBJ2-5 gives the full variable domain: DAGVTQSPTHLIKTRGQQVTLRCSPKSGHDTVSWYQQALGQGPQFIFQYYEEEERQRGNFPDRFSGHQFPNYSSELNVNALLLGDSALYLCASSPRTSGRGETQYFGPGTRLLVL.

Concerning this clone: At one end, the junction sequence differs from germline, possibly due to a read error. The chain couples TRBV7-2 to TRBJ1-2; no firm D call. CDR1 is SGHTA and CDR2 is FQGNSA in the germline V gene. The CDR3 is 13 residues long. The CDR3 sequence: CASTLNSGRGYTF. CDR3 coding DNA: TGTGCCAGCACCTTAAACTCTGGTCGGGGCTACACCTTC.

V and J are TRBV27 and TRBJ1-5; D remains unclear. In germline, CDR1 is MNHEY, CDR2 SMNVEV (reference sequence). Trimming pared 5 bases from V and 7 bases from J, leaving 12 bases between. This CDR3 contains 13 residues. The CDR3 nucleotides read TGTGCCAGCAGTATAACTGCCGAGCAGCCCCAGCATTTT. Amino acid sequence: CASSITAEQPQHF.

V is TRBV12-5 and J is TRBJ2-3; TRBD2 matches 9 bases. Germline CDR1 LGHNT, CDR2 FRNRAP. The ends lost 5 bases at V and 0 bases at J; junction bases unmatched: 12. CDR3 size: 18 residues. The CDR3 bases are TGTGCTAGTGGTGAGGGCCTTACTACTAGCGGGAGCACAGATACGCAGTATTTT. This codes for CASGEGLTTSGSTDTQYF.

This chain uses TRBV12-5 with TRBJ1-4; a possible D gene is TRBD1 (5 bases). Germline assignment: CDR1 LGHNT and CDR2 FRNRAP. V was pared by 1 base and J by 1 base, with 7 bases between. The CDR3 is 15 amino acids. In nucleotides, the CDR3 is TGTGCTAGTGGTTTGGACGGGGGAACTAATGAAAAACTGTTTTTT. Its protein is CASGLDGGTNEKLFF.

The chain couples TRBV11-1 to TRBJ1-1; the match to TRBD1 covers 7 bases. Germline V CDR1 and CDR2: SGHAT, FQDESV (reference sequence). After removal of 2 bases from V and 4 bases from J, the junction contained 13 bases not matched to a gene. CDR3 length: 17 residues. CDR3 sequence reads: CASSLRRGRAWGTEAFF. As DNA, the CDR3 is TGTGCCAGCAGCTTACGTAGGGGGCGCGCCTGGGGCACTGAAGCTTTCTTT.

This chain connects TRBV11-2 to TRBJ2-7; the match to TRBD2 covers 8 bases. This CDR3 comprises 17 residues. Germline values: CDR1 SGHAT, CDR2 FQNNGV. V was pared by 0 bases and J by 2 bases, with 9 bases of the junction left unmatched. The CDR3 DNA reads as TGTGCCAGCAGCTTAGATCGGGGGGGTCCCAAGCCCTACGAGCAGTACTTC. Residues: CASSLDRGGPKPYEQYF.

This rearrangement joins TRBV5-4 to TRBJ1-2, with D tentatively TRBD1 (6 bases). CDR1 is SGHNT and CDR2 is YYREEE in the germline V gene (reference sequence). The CDR3 runs to 13 residues. V was pared by 2 bases and J by 4 bases, with 9 bases between. The CDR3, as DNA: TGTGCCAGCAGCTTTGGACAGTTCTATGGCTACACCTTC. This translates into CASSFGQFYGYTF.

This clone was found once. The CDR3 DNA reads as TGTGCCAGCAGCTTAACTAGCGGGAGGGTAAACATTCAGTACTTC. Protein: CASSLTSGRVNIQYF. The V gene is TRBV11-3, the J gene TRBJ2-4; TRBD2 matches 13 bases. The junction had 1 base not matched to a gene; V was cut back by 2 bases and J by 6 bases. CDR3 length: 15 amino acids. From germline, CDR1 is SGHNT and CDR2 YENEEA.

This chain connects TRBV27 to TRBJ2-7; the match to TRBD1 covers 8 bases. The germline gives CDR1 MNHEY, CDR2 SMNVEV (reference sequence). V dropped 2 bases and J dropped 5; count of bases not matched to a gene: 8. The CDR3 covers 15 residues. CDR3 coding DNA: TGTGCCAGCAGTTTAGAAGGGGACAGGATCAACGAGCAGTACTTC. This gives the protein CASSLEGDRINEQYF.

The V and J genes are TRBV5-1 and TRBJ1-4, with TRBD1 matching 9 bases. After removal of 4 bases from V and 7 bases from J, the junction contained 11 bases not matched to a gene. CDR1 is SGHRS and CDR2 is YFSETQ in the germline V gene. The CDR3 is made up of 16 amino acids. CDR3 in amino acids: CASSAIQGARPEKLFF. The CDR3 region has the DNA TGCGCCAGCAGCGCAATACAGGGGGCCCGCCCTGAAAAACTGTTTTTT.

The V and J genes are TRBV7-9 and TRBJ1-2, with 9 nucleotides matching TRBD1. The germline CDR1 and CDR2 sequences are SEHNR and FQNEAQ (reference sequence). The CDR3 is made up of 15 amino acids. V lost 5 bases, J lost 5 bases, and 9 bases stayed unmatched. The CDR3, as DNA: TGTGCCAGCAGCGCTACAGGGGGCGCACCATATGGCTACACCTTC. It codes for CASSATGGAPYGYTF.

The chain joins TRBV5-4 to TRBJ1-1, with TRBD1 identical over 8 bases. V gave up 2 bases and J gave up 4 bases; unmatched junction bases: 1. This CDR3 is built from 13 residues. Germline loops: CDR1 SGHNT, CDR2 YYREEE (reference sequence). CDR3 sequence (DNA): TGTGCCAGCAGCTTAGACAGGGGCACTGAAGCTTTCTTT. Translation: CASSLDRGTEAFF.

The chain combines TRBV13 with TRBJ2-3; 12 bases match TRBD2. Trimming at V came to 4 bases and at J to 2 bases, leaving 4 bases not matched to a gene. The germline V gene encodes CDR1 PRHDT and CDR2 FYEKMQ (reference sequence). The CDR3 runs to 16 residues. The CDR3 loop is CASSYWTSGNTDTQYF. CDR3 nucleotides: TGTGCCAGCAGCTACTGGACTAGCGGGAACACAGATACGCAGTATTTT.

The gene calls are TRBV6-6 and TRBJ1-2; D possibly corresponds to TRBD1 (6 bases). CDR1 and CDR2 (germline): MNHNY, SVGAGI (reference sequence). This CDR3 spans 13 amino acids. The ends were cut back, 4 bases at V and 4 bases at J, with 10 bases in the middle. CDR3 sequence reads: CASSLGAPYGYTF. CDR3 nucleotides: TGTGCCAGCAGTTTGGGGGCTCCCTATGGCTACACCTTC.

CDR3 sequence: CASSSGTGGSSYEQYF. CDR3 nucleotide sequence: TGTGCCAGCAGCTCCGGGACAGGGGGGAGCTCCTACGAGCAGTACTTC. J is TRBJ2-7 and V is TRBV7-9; the match to TRBD1 covers 11 bases. The germline V gene has CDR1 SEHNR and CDR2 FQNEAQ (reference sequence). The junction had 5 bases not matched to a gene; V was cut back by 4 bases and J by 0 bases. This CDR3 contains 16 residues.

This chain joins TRBV15 and TRBJ2-2, with D perhaps TRBD2 (5 bases). The V end was cut by 0 bases, the J end by 4 bases, with 9 bases between. Germline V lookup: CDR1 LNHNV, CDR2 YYDKDF (reference sequence). This CDR3 has 15 residues. The CDR3 coding sequence is TGTGCCACCAGCAGAGATCACGAGGGCACCGGGGAGCTGTTTTTT. Its translation is CATSRDHEGTGELFF.

The V gene is TRBV30, the J gene TRBJ1-6, with D maybe TRBD1 (6 bases). Germline loops: CDR1 GTSNPN, CDR2 SVGIG (reference sequence). The CDR3 has 14 residues. V lost 2 bases to trimming and J lost 5 bases, with 10 bases between them. Here the CDR3 DNA reads TGTGCCTGGAGTTTGACAGGCCATAATTCACCCCTCCACTTT. Amino acids: CAWSLTGHNSPLHF.